Below, 11 T cell receptor beta chains from the same sample are listed, as sequenced in a study of cytomegalovirus exposure and HLA in healthy donors. The PCR had 60 Vbeta and 13 Jbeta primers. This table comes from immunoSEQ multiplex PCR, and its TCRdb copy is limited to in-frame clones, with some not included. Of roughly 95,000 clones listed, roughly four fifths are singletons. Input material: PBMCs. The receptors stem from a man aged 25-45 years in good health and CMV-seropositive.

The chain joins TRBV4-1 to TRBJ2-1; D is perhaps TRBD2 (5 bases). The CDR3 contains 18 residues. Trimming shortened V by 3 bases and J by 0 bases, and 18 bases separated the two germline ends. CDR1 and CDR2 (germline): MGHRA, YSYEKL. The CDR3 loop reads CASSHRSGNPVSYNEQFF. Written as DNA, the CDR3 is TGCGCCAGCAGCCACCGATCGGGGAACCCAGTCTCCTACAATGAGCAGTTCTTC.

Only a few counts were recorded for this clone. The chain uses TRBV4-2 and TRBJ2-6; D is possibly TRBD2 (5 bases). V was clipped by 1 base and J by 2 bases, with 9 bases between them. The CDR3 runs to 16 residues. The germline gives CDR1 LGHNA, CDR2 YNFKEQ. The CDR3 spells CASSQVTGAGANVLTF. The CDR3 DNA reads TGTGCCAGCAGCCAAGTTACCGGGGCTGGGGCCAACGTCCTGACTTTC.

CDR3 sequence reads: CASSLQDRTYYSYEQYF. CDR3 DNA: TGCGCCAGCAGCTTGCAGGACAGGACTTACTACTCCTACGAGCAGTACTTC. The chain employs TRBV5-1 and TRBJ2-7; 7 nucleotides match TRBD1. The CDR3 is made up of 17 amino acids. Germline CDR1 is SGHRS and CDR2 is YFSETQ. V shed 1 base and J 0 bases; nucleotides not matched to a gene: 10.

The rearrangement links TRBV5-1 to TRBJ2-2, with D possibly matching TRBD2 (6 bases). The germline V gene has CDR1 SGHRS and CDR2 YFSETQ. CDR3 length: 14 residues. V shed 2 bases and J shed 6 bases, with 11 bases lying between them. Here the CDR3 DNA reads TGCGCCAGCAGCTTCCTGGAGGGCCCCGGGGAGCTGTTTTTT. It is translated as CASSFLEGPGELFF.

This chain connects TRBV18 to TRBJ2-7; TRBD2 matches at 11 bases. Looked up from germline, CDR1 is KGHSH and CDR2 is LQKENI. V trimming: 3 bases; J trimming: 4 bases; junction bases outside the gene matches: 2. The CDR3 is made up of 14 amino acids. CDR3 amino acids: CASSPTSGSYEQYF. CDR3 nucleotides: TGTGCCAGCTCACCTACTAGCGGGAGTTACGAGCAGTACTTC.

The chain carries TRBV6-6 and TRBJ1-5, with D tentatively TRBD1 (5 bases). The CDR3 length is 14 residues. The germline gives CDR1 MNHNY, CDR2 SVGAGI (reference sequence). Trimming shortened V by 6 bases and J by 1 base, and 10 bases separated the two germline ends. For the CDR3, the DNA is TGTGCCAGCAGCCTACGGGGGAGCAATCAGCCCCAGCATTTT. Translated: CASSLRGSNQPQHF.

The rearrangement joins TRBV19 to TRBJ2-3; possible D gene TRBD2, 5 bases. Germline V lookup: CDR1 LNHDA, CDR2 SQIVND (reference sequence). With 5 bases removed from V and 3 bases from J, the gap between germline ends came to 15 bases. There are 15 residues in the CDR3. CDR3 sequence reads: CASSARGERTDTQYF. The DNA for the CDR3 is TGTGCCAGTAGTGCCCGGGGTGAGAGAACAGATACGCAGTATTTT.

The chain is built from TRBV6-1 and TRBJ1-1; 8 bases agree with TRBD1. CDR3 size: 13 residues. With 8 bases clipped from V and 11 bases from J, the junction kept 13 bases outside the gene matches. Germline CDR1 MNHNS, CDR2 SASEGT. The CDR3 DNA reads as TGTGCCAGCGGGCAGGGGGCGCTTTGGAATGCTTTCTTT. It is translated as CASGQGALWNAFF.

The genes are TRBV5-4 and TRBJ2-7; TRBD1 matches 8 bases. The V gene end was trimmed by 4 bases and the J gene end by 6 bases; junction bases not matched to a gene: 15. The CDR3 consists of 16 residues. Germline CDR1 is SGHNT and CDR2 is YYREEE (reference sequence). The CDR3 loop reads CASSPEPGTGPSEQYF. CDR3 sequence (DNA): TGTGCCAGCAGCCCGGAACCCGGGACAGGTCCCTCCGAGCAGTACTTC.

J is TRBJ2-7 and V is TRBV6-6; D is perhaps TRBD1 (5 bases). The germline gives CDR1 MNHNY, CDR2 SVGAGI (reference sequence). The ends were cut back, 8 bases at V and 0 bases at J, with 11 bases in the middle. This CDR3 region has 13 residues. CDR3 DNA: TGTGCCAGCGGACAACTCCTCTCCTACGAGCAGTACTTC. It yields the protein CASGQLLSYEQYF.

The gene calls are TRBV2 and TRBJ1-1, with a weak D call TRBD1 (5 bases). CDR3 length: 15 amino acids. V was shortened by 8 bases and J by 0 bases, with 16 bases between the two germline ends. CDR1 SNHLY and CDR2 FYNNEI come from the germline V gene. CDR3 in DNA: TGTGCCAGCTTACTAAGGGGTGCAATGAACACTGAAGCTTTCTTT. It codes for CASLLRGAMNTEAFF.